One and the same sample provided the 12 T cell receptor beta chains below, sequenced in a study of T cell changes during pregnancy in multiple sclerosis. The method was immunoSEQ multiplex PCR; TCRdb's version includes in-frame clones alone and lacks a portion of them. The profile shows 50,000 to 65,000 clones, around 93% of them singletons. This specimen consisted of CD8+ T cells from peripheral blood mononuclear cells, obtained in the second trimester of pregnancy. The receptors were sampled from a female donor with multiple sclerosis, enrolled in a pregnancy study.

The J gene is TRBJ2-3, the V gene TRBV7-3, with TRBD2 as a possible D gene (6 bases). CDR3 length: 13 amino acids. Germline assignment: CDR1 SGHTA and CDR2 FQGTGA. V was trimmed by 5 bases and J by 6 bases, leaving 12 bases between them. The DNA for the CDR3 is TGTGCCAGCAGCCCTCTAGGGAGGGATACGCAGTATTTT. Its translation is CASSPLGRDTQYF.

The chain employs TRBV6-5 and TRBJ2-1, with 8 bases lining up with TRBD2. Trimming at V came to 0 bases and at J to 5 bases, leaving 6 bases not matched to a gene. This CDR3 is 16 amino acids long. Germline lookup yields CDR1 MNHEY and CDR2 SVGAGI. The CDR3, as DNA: TGTGCCAGCAGTTACTCGTTCGGGAGGGCCAACAATGAGCAGTTCTTC. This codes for CASSYSFGRANNEQFF.

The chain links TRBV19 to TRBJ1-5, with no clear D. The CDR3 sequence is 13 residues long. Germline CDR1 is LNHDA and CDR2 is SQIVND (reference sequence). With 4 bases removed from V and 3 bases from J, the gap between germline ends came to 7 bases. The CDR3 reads CASSSDTNQPQHF. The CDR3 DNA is TGTGCCAGTAGTAGTGACACCAATCAGCCCCAGCATTTT.

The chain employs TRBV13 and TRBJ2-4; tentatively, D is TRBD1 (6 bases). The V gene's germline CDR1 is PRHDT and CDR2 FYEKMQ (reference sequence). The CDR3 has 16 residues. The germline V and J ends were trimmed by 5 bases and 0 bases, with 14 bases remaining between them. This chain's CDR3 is CASSPPGVRAKNIQYF. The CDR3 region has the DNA TGTGCCAGCAGCCCCCCAGGGGTTAGAGCCAAAAACATTCAGTACTTC.

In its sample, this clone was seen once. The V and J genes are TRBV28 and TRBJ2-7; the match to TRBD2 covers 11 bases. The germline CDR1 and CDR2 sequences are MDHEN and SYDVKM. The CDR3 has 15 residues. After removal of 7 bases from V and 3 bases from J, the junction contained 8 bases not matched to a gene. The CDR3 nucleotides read TGTGCCAGCAAGACCGGGGGGACTAGCGGCTACGAGCAGTACTTC. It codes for CASKTGGTSGYEQYF.

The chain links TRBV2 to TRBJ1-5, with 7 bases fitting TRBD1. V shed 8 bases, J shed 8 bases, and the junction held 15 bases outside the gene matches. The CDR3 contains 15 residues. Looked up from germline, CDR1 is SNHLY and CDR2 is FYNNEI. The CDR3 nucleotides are TGTGCCAGCGCCACAGGGGACTCAGGAAGGGAGCCCCAGCATTTT. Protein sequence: CASATGDSGREPQHF.

CDR3 loop: CASSLPSGRVEQYF. In nucleotides, the CDR3 is TGTGCCAGCAGTTTACCCAGCGGGAGGGTCGAGCAGTACTTC. V and J are TRBV28 and TRBJ2-7; 10 bases map to TRBD2. Germline CDR1 and CDR2: MDHEN and SYDVKM. V lost 2 bases, J lost 6 bases, and 4 bases stayed unmatched. CDR3 length: 14 amino acids.

CDR3 bases: TGTGCCAGTAGCCCGATGAGCTCCTACAATGAGCAGTTCTTC. Encoded protein: CASSPMSSYNEQFF. This chain connects TRBV19 to TRBJ2-1; no definite D call. V lost 6 bases to trimming and J lost 0 bases, with 9 bases between them. The length of the CDR3 is 14 residues. Germline V gene data show CDR1 as LNHDA and CDR2 as SQIVND (reference sequence).

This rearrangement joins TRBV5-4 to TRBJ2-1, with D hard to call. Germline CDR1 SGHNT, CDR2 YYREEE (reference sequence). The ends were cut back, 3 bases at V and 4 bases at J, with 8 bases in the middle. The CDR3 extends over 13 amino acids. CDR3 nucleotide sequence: TGTGCCAGCAGCTATAACAATTACAATGAGCAGTTCTTC. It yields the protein CASSYNNYNEQFF. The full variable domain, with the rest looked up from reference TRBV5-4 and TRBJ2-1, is ETGVTQSPTHLIKTRGQQVTLRCSSQSGHNTVSWYQQALGQGPQFIFQYYREEENGRGNFPPRFSGLQFPNYSSELNVNALELDDSALYLCASSYNNYNEQFFGPGTRLTVL.

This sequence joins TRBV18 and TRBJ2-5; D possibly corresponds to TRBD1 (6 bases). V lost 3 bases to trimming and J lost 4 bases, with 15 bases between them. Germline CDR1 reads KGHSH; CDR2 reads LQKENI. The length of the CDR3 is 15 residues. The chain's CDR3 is CASSPEGGVAETQYF. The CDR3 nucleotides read TGTGCCAGCTCACCGGAAGGGGGAGTGGCAGAGACCCAGTACTTC.

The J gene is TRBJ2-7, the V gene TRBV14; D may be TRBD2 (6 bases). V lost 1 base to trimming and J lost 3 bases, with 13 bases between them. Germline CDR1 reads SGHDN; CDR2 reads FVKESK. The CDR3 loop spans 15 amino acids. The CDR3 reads CASSQGEVGDYEQYF. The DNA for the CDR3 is TGTGCCAGCAGCCAAGGGGAGGTAGGGGACTACGAGCAGTACTTC.

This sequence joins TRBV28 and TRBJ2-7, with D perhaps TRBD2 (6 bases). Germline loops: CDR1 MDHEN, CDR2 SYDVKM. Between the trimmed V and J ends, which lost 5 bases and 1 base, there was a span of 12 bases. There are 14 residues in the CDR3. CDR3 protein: CASSPGSSSYEQYF. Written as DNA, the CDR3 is TGTGCCAGCAGTCCCGGGAGTAGTTCCTACGAGCAGTACTTC.